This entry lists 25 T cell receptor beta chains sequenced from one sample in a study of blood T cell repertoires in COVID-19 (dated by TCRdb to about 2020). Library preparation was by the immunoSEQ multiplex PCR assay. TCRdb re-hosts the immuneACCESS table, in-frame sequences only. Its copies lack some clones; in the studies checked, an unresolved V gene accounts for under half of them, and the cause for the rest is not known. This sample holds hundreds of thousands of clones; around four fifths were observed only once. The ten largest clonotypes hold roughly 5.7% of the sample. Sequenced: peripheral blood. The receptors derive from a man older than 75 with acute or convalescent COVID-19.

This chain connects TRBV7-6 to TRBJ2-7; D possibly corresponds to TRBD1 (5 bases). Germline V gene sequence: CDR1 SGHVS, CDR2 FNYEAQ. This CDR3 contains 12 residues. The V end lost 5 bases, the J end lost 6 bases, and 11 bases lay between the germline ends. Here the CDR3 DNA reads TGTGCCAGCAGCGCCCCCAGGGTCGAGCAGTACTTC. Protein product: CASSAPRVEQYF.

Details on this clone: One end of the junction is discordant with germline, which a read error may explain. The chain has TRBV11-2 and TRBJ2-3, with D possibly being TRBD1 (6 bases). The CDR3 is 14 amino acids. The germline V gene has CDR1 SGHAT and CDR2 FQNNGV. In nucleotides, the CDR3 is TGTGCCAGCAGGTTAGCAGGGGCGGCCAATACGCAGTATTTT. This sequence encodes CASRLAGAANTQYF.

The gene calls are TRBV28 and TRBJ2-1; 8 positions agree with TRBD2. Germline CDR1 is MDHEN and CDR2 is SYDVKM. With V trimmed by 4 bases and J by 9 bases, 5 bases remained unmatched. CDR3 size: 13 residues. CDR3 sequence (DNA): TGTGCCAGCAGTTCCCCGGGGGGGCGTGAGCAGTTCTTC. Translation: CASSSPGGREQFF. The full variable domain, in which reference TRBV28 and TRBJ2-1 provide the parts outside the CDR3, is DVKVTQSSRYLVKRTGEKVFLECVQDMDHENMFWYRQDPGLGLRLIYFSYDVKMKEKGDIPEGYSVSREKKERFSLILESASTNQTSMYLCASSSPGGREQFFGPGTRLTVL.

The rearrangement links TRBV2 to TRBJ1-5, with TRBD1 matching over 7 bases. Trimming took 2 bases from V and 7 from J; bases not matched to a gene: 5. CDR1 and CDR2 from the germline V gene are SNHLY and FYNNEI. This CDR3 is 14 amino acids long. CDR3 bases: TGTGCCAGCAGTGAACTACAGGGGCGGCAGCCCCAGCATTTT. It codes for CASSELQGRQPQHF.

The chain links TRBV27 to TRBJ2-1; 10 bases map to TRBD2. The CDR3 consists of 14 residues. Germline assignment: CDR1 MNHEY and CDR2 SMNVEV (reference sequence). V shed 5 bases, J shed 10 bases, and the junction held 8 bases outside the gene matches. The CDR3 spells CASSTTPAGGEQFF. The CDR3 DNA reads TGTGCCAGCAGTACCACCCCAGCGGGAGGGGAGCAGTTCTTC.

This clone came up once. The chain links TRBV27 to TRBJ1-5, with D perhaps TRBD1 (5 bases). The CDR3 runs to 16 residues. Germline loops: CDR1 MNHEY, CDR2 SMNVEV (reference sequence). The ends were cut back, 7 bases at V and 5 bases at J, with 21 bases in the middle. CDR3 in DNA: TGTGCCAGCATCTTGGGGCAAAGCATCACACATCAGCCCCAGCATTTT. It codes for CASILGQSITHQPQHF.

This CDR3 reads CASSQAGQINNEQFF. The CDR3 DNA follows: TGTGCCAGCAGCCAGGCCGGACAGATAAACAATGAGCAGTTCTTC. This chain uses TRBV3-1 (or the pseudogene TRBV3-2) with TRBJ2-1; D might be TRBD1 (6 bases). This CDR3 contains 15 residues. Looked up from germline, CDR1 is LGHDT and CDR2 is YNNKEL (reference sequence). Trimming pared 3 bases from V and 5 bases from J, leaving 14 bases between.

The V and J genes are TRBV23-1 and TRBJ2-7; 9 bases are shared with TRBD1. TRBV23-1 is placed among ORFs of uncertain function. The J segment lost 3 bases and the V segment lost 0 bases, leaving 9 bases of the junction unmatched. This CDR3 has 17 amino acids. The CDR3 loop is CASSQSGGWDRVYEQYF. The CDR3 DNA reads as TGCGCCAGCAGTCAATCGGGAGGGTGGGACAGGGTCTACGAGCAGTACTTC.

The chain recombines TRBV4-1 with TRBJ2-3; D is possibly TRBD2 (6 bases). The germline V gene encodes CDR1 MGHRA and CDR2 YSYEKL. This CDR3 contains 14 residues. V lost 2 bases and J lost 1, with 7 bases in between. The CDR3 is CASSQLAGTDTQYF. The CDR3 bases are TGCGCCAGCAGCCAATTAGCGGGCACAGATACGCAGTATTTT.

This CDR3 is CASSLRRGGTEAFF. The CDR3 bases are TGTGCCAGCAGCTTAAGGAGGGGGGGAACTGAAGCTTTCTTT. The chain combines TRBV7-2 with TRBJ1-1; a possible D gene is TRBD1 (6 bases). V lost 2 bases to trimming and J lost 5 bases, with 12 bases between them. The length of the CDR3 is 14 residues. Germline CDR1 SGHTA, CDR2 FQGNSA.

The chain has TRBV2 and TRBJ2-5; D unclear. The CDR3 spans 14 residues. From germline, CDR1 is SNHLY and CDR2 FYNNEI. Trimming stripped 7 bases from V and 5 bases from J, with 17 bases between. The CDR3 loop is CASTKTPPMETQYF. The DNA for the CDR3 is TGTGCCAGCACCAAAACACCACCGATGGAGACCCAGTACTTC.

CDR3 nucleotides: TGTGCCAGCAGCCAAGATCTGGCAGGCCGTGAAAAACTGTTTTTT. It yields the protein CASSQDLAGREKLFF. The rearrangement uses TRBV3-1 (or the pseudogene TRBV3-2) and TRBJ1-4, with no clear D. CDR3 length: 15 residues. Trimming shortened V by 0 bases and J by 7 bases, and 12 bases separated the two germline ends. The germline CDR1 and CDR2 sequences are LGHDT and YNNKEL (reference sequence).

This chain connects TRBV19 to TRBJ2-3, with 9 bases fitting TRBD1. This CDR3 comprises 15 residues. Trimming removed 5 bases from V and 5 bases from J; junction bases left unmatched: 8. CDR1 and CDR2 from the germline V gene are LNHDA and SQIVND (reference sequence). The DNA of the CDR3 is TGTGCCAGTAGTCGACAGGGGGACAAGGTAGATACGCAGTATTTT. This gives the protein CASSRQGDKVDTQYF.

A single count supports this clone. The CDR3 reads CASSLTSGGANEQFF. The CDR3 nucleotides are TGTGCCAGCAGCCTGACTAGCGGGGGGGCCAATGAGCAGTTCTTC. This chain links TRBV3-1 (or the pseudogene TRBV3-2) with TRBJ2-1; 14 bases align to TRBD2. The germline gives CDR1 LGHDT, CDR2 YNNKEL (reference sequence). This CDR3 is built from 15 residues. Trimming took 4 bases from V and 6 from J; bases not matched to a gene: 2.

CDR3 residues: CASSFAGRTDEQFF. As DNA, the CDR3 is TGTGCCAGCAGCTTCGCCGGGAGAACGGATGAGCAGTTCTTC. V usage is TRBV7-8 and J usage is TRBJ2-1, with a tentative D call TRBD2 (6 bases). The length of the CDR3 is 14 residues. Germline CDR1 reads SGHVS; CDR2 reads FQNEAQ. Between the trimmed V and J ends, which lost 3 bases and 8 bases, there was a span of 14 bases.

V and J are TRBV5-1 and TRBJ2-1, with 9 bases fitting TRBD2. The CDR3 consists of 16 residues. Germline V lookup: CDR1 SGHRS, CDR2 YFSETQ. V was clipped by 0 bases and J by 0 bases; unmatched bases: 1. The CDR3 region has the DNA TGCGCCAGCAGCTTGGGACTAGCGGTCTCCTACAATGAGCAGTTCTTC. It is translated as CASSLGLAVSYNEQFF.

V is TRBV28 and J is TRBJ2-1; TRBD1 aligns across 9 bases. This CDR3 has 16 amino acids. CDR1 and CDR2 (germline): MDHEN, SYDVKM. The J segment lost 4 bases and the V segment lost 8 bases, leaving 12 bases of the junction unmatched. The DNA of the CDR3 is TGTGCCAGCTTGAATACAGGGGGCGTATCGTACAATGAGCAGTTCTTC. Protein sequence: CASLNTGGVSYNEQFF.

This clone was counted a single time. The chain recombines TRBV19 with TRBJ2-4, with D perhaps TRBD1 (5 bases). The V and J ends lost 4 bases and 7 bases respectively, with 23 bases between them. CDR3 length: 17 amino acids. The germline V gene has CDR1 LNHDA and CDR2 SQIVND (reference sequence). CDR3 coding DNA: TGTGCCAGTAGTACCCCCCTAAGGTCAGGGAAGGGGAACATTCAGTACTTC. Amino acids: CASSTPLRSGKGNIQYF.

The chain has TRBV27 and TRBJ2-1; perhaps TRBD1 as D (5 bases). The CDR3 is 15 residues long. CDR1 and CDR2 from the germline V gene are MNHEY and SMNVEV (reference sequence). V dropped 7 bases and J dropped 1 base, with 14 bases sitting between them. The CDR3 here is CASKRRGTSYNEQFF. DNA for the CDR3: TGTGCCAGCAAACGAAGGGGAACATCCTACAATGAGCAGTTCTTC.

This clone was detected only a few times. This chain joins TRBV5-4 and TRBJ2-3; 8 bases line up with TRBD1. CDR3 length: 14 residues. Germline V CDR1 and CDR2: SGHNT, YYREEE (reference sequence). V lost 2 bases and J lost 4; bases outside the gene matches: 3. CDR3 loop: CASSFRQGPDTQYF. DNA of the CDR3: TGTGCCAGCAGCTTTCGACAGGGGCCAGATACGCAGTATTTT.

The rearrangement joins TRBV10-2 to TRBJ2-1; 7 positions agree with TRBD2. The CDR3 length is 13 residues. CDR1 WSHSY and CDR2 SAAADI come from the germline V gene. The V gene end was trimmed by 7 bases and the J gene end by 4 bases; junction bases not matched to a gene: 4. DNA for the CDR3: TGCGCCAGCACTAGCGGTTTGTACAATGAGCAGTTCTTC. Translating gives CASTSGLYNEQFF.

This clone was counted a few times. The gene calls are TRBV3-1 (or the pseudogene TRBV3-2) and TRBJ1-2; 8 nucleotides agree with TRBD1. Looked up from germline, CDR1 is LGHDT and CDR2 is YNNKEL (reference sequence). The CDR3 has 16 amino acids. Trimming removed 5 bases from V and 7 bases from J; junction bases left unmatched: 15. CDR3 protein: CASSRTGIDPPPGYTF. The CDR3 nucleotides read TGTGCCAGCAGCAGGACAGGGATCGATCCCCCCCCTGGCTACACCTTC.

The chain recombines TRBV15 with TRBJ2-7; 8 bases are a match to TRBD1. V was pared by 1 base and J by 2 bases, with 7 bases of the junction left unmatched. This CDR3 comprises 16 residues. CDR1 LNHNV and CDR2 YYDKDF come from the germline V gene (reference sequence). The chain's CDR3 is CATSRAQDREPYEQYF. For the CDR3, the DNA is TGTGCCACCAGCAGAGCTCAGGACAGGGAGCCCTACGAGCAGTACTTC.

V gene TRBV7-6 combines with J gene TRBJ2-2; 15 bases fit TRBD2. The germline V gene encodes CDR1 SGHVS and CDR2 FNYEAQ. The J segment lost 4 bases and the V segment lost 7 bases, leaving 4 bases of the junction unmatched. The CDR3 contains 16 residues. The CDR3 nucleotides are TGTGCCAGCATCCAGGGACTAGCGGGAGGCACCGGGGAGCTGTTTTTT. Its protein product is CASIQGLAGGTGELFF. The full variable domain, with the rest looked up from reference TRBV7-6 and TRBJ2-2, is GAGVSQSPRYKVTKRGQDVALRCDPISGHVSLYWYRQALGQGPEFLTYFNYEAQQDKSGLPNDRFSAERPEGSISTLTIQRTEQRDSAMYRCASIQGLAGGTGELFFGEGSRLTVL.

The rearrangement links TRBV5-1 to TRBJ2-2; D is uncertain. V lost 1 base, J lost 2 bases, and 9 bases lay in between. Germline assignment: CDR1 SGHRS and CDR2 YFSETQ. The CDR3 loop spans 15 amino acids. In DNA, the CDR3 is TGCGCCAGCAGCTTGTTACAGACCAACACCGGGGAGCTGTTTTTT. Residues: CASSLLQTNTGELFF.